Listed below are T cell receptor beta chains from one sample, sequenced in a study of shared clonotypes between healthy human individuals. TCRdb keeps only in-frame clones here, not all; method: immunoSEQ multiplex PCR. The sample contains approximately 1,500,000 clones, nearly 99% of which appear only once. Input material: naive CD4+ T cells sorted from blood. The receptors were sampled from a man in his thirties or forties in good health. CDR3s include the opening cysteine and the closing phenylalanine or tryptophan. A D gene is named only where the DNA matches it firmly. Part of the rows lack a size; the others show once, few, many or a class for expanded clones.

j_call | clone_size | v_call | d_call | cdr3_aa | cdr3_nt
TRBJ2-7 | . | TRBV6-5 | TRBD2 | CASKRTSGAYEQYF | TGTGCCAGCAAAAGGACTAGCGGGGCCTACGAGCAGTACTTC
TRBJ2-2 | . | TRBV5-4 | . | CASSLVRGTTGELFF | TGTGCCAGCAGCTTGGTTCGCGGGACCACCGGGGAGCTGTTTTTT
TRBJ2-3 | . | TRBV9 | TRBD1 | CASSVDPGQRNTDTQYF | TGTGCCAGCAGCGTAGACCCGGGACAGAGAAACACAGATACGCAGTATTTT
TRBJ1-5 | few | TRBV5-6 | . | CASSLGPNNQPQHF | TGTGCCAGCAGCTTGGGACCGAACAATCAGCCCCAGCATTTT
TRBJ2-1 | . | TRBV5-1 | . | CASSGLRQDNEQFF | TGCGCCAGCAGTGGGCTCCGACAGGACAATGAGCAGTTCTTC
TRBJ2-1 | . | TRBV15 | TRBD2 | CATSRDFRDWREIYEQFF | TGTGCCACCAGCAGAGATTTTCGCGATTGGCGGGAGATCTATGAGCAGTTCTTC
TRBJ2-7 | . | TRBV19 | TRBD1 | CASSLLTGNEQYF | TGTGCCAGTAGTTTATTGACAGGGAACGAGCAGTACTTC
TRBJ1-1 | once | TRBV12-5 | . | CASGVDSTEAFF | TGTGCTAGTGGTGTGGACAGCACAGAAGCTTTCTTT
TRBJ1-1 | once | TRBV7-6 | . | CASSPPRGDTEAFF | TGTGCCAGCAGCCCCCCCCGTGGGGACACTGAAGCTTTCTTT
TRBJ1-5 | . | TRBV6-6 | TRBD1 | CASSYSGTGSYQPQHF | TGTGCCAGCAGTTACTCGGGGACAGGGAGTTACCAGCCCCAGCATTTT
TRBJ2-3 | . | TRBV2 | . | CASSATPNTQYF | TGTGCCAGCAGCGCGACCCCAAATACGCAGTATTTT
TRBJ1-1 | . | TRBV11-2 | TRBD1 | CASSFSTGTATEAFF | TGTGCCAGCAGCTTTTCCACCGGGACAGCCACTGAAGCTTTCTTT
TRBJ1-1 | . | TRBV18 | TRBD1 | CASSPKDRGAGTEAFF | TGTGCCAGCTCACCAAAGGACAGGGGAGCGGGGACTGAAGCTTTCTTT
TRBJ1-3 | . | TRBV18 | . | CASSLDRGNTIYF | TGTGCCAGCTCCCTCGATAGAGGAAACACCATATATTTT
TRBJ1-5 | . | TRBV19 | . | CASRGRRGNQPQHF | TGTGCCAGTAGGGGGCGACGAGGGAATCAGCCCCAGCATTTT
TRBJ2-3 | once | TRBV6-5 | . | CASSYGGMASTDTQYF | TGTGCCAGCAGTTATGGGGGAATGGCTAGCACAGATACGCAGTATTTT
TRBJ1-1 | . | TRBV7-9 | . | CASSLDWGTEAFF | TGTGCCAGCAGCTTGGACTGGGGGACCGAAGCTTTCTTT
TRBJ2-7 | . | TRBV28 | TRBD1 | CASSLSGQGNVEQYF | TGTGCCAGCAGTTTATCGGGACAGGGTAACGTCGAGCAGTACTTC
TRBJ2-7 | . | TRBV7-9 | TRBD2 | CASLPPAGDYEQYF | TGTGCCAGCCTTCCACCCGCGGGAGACTACGAGCAGTACTTC
TRBJ1-5 | . | TRBV27 | TRBD1 | CASSHRDRVNQPQHF | TGTGCCAGCAGCCACCGGGACAGGGTAAATCAGCCCCAGCATTTT
TRBJ2-2 | . | TRBV6-5 | . | CASSYSTPGTGELFF | TGTGCCAGCAGTTACTCGACACCCGGAACCGGGGAGCTGTTTTTT
TRBJ2-1 | . | TRBV2 | . | CASSDSTGAGQQFF | TGTGCCAGCAGTGATTCGACGGGGGCGGGTCAGCAGTTCTTC
TRBJ1-3 | . | TRBV4-1 | . | CASSQEWGGFSGNTIYF | TGCGCCAGCAGCCAAGAATGGGGGGGGTTCTCTGGCAACACCATATATTTT
TRBJ2-2 | . | TRBV29-1 | TRBD2 | CSVGGMRAGGYAGELFF | TGCAGCGTTGGTGGGATGCGAGCGGGAGGGTATGCCGGGGAGCTGTTTTTT
TRBJ1-1 | . | TRBV6-5 | . | CASSYKVNTEAFF | TGTGCCAGCAGTTACAAGGTTAACACTGAAGCTTTCTTT
TRBJ2-2 | . | TRBV6-1 | TRBD1 | CASSETGLNTGELFF | TGTGCCAGCAGCGAGACAGGGCTGAACACCGGGGAGCTGTTTTTT
TRBJ2-5 | . | TRBV5-1 | . | CASSFGHWEETQYF | TGCGCCAGCAGCTTCGGGCATTGGGAGGAGACCCAGTACTTC
TRBJ2-7 | . | TRBV5-4 | TRBD2 | CASSLEASGSYEQYF | TGTGCCAGCAGCTTGGAGGCTAGCGGTTCCTACGAGCAGTACTTC
TRBJ2-1 | . | TRBV11-2 | . | CASSLGERNEQFF | TGTGCCAGCAGCTTAGGAGAGCGAAATGAGCAGTTCTTC
TRBJ2-2 | . | TRBV10-1 | . | CASSENLGNTGELFF | TGCGCCAGCAGTGAGAATTTAGGGAACACCGGGGAGCTGTTTTTT
TRBJ2-1 | . | TRBV5-1 | TRBD2 | CASSGIAGADNEQFF | TGCGCCAGCAGCGGGATAGCGGGAGCTGACAATGAGCAGTTCTTC
TRBJ2-1 | . | TRBV4-1 | . | CASSQQAGQRINEQFF | TGCGCCAGCAGCCAGCAAGCGGGCCAGAGGATCAATGAGCAGTTCTTC
TRBJ2-1 | . | TRBV28 | . | CAITTTLGEQFF | TGTGCCATCACGACAACTCTTGGTGAGCAGTTCTTC
TRBJ1-2 | . | TRBV6-1 | . | CASSIDSGYGYTF | TGTGCCAGCAGCATCGACAGCGGGTATGGCTACACCTTC
TRBJ2-2 | . | TRBV5-1 | TRBD2 | CASSFLAENTGELFF | TGCGCCAGCAGCTTCCTAGCGGAGAACACCGGGGAGCTGTTTTTT
TRBJ1-2 | . | TRBV19 | TRBD1 | CASRGTGERGYTF | TGTGCCAGTAGGGGGACAGGGGAACGTGGCTACACCTTC
TRBJ2-7 | . | TRBV20-1 | . | CSAGRFYEQYF | TGCAGTGCAGGCAGATTCTACGAGCAGTACTTC
TRBJ1-4 | . | TRBV6-1 | TRBD1 | CASSIGQGPNEKLFF | TGTGCCAGCAGTATCGGACAGGGCCCTAATGAAAAACTGTTTTTT
TRBJ2-1 | . | TRBV25-1 | TRBD2 | CASSAASGRANEQFF | TGTGCCAGCAGTGCGGCTAGCGGGAGGGCAAATGAGCAGTTCTTC
TRBJ2-1 | . | TRBV11-2 | TRBD2 | CASSYGTSGRDEQFF | TGTGCCAGCAGCTACGGGACTAGCGGGAGAGATGAGCAGTTCTTC
TRBJ2-5 | . | TRBV6-6 | TRBD1 | CASSYVGRRGETQYF | TGTGCCAGCAGTTACGTAGGGCGCAGGGGGGAGACCCAGTACTTC
TRBJ1-4 | . | TRBV2 | . | CASSGEGSNEKLFF | TGTGCCAGCAGTGGAGAGGGGTCGAATGAAAAACTGTTTTTT
TRBJ2-1 | . | TRBV28 | . | CAAGGGSSYNEQFF | TGTGCCGCTGGGGGCGGTAGCTCCTACAATGAGCAGTTCTTC
TRBJ1-2 | . | TRBV19 | . | CASRTDSNYGYTF | TGTGCCAGTAGGACAGATTCTAACTATGGCTACACCTTC
TRBJ2-2 | . | TRBV30 | TRBD2 | CAWSVTSGRSRSGELFF | TGTGCCTGGAGTGTTACTAGCGGGAGGAGTAGGTCCGGGGAGCTGTTTTTT
TRBJ2-7 | . | TRBV10-3 | . | CAISEAVEGAYEQYF | TGTGCCATCAGTGAGGCCGTGGAGGGGGCATACGAGCAGTACTTC
TRBJ2-3 | . | TRBV5-5 | TRBD1 | CASSRPPGQDSTDTQYF | TGTGCCAGCAGCCGACCCCCGGGACAGGACAGCACAGATACGCAGTATTTT
TRBJ2-2 | . | TRBV19 | . | CASKTNTGELFF | TGTGCCAGCAAGACGAACACCGGGGAGCTGTTTTTT
TRBJ2-7 | once | TRBV2 | TRBD1 | CATRDSLYEQYF | TGTGCCACCCGGGACAGTCTCTACGAGCAGTACTTC
TRBJ1-5 | . | TRBV6-5 | TRBD1 | CASSYGTGAYQPQHF | TGTGCCAGCAGTTACGGGACAGGGGCATATCAGCCCCAGCATTTT
TRBJ1-5 | . | TRBV25-1 | TRBD1 | CASSEQGGNQPQHF | TGTGCCAGCAGTGAACAGGGGGGCAATCAGCCCCAGCATTTT
TRBJ2-3 | once | TRBV7-2 | . | CASSLSPITDTQYF | TGTGCCAGCAGCTTATCTCCCATCACAGATACGCAGTATTTT
TRBJ1-1 | . | TRBV27 | TRBD1 | CASSTTGVPPMNTEAFF | TGTGCCAGCAGTACAACAGGGGTCCCCCCGATGAACACTGAAGCTTTCTTT
TRBJ1-2 | . | TRBV19 | . | CASSSPGANYGYTF | TGTGCCAGTAGTTCCCCGGGAGCTAACTATGGCTACACCTTC
TRBJ1-2 | . | TRBV28 | TRBD1 | CASRSGQGYGYTF | TGTGCCAGCAGATCCGGACAGGGGTATGGCTACACCTTC
TRBJ1-4 | once | TRBV28 | TRBD1 | CASSSPDRGRGEKLFF | TGTGCCAGCAGTTCCCCGGACAGGGGTCGAGGTGAAAAACTGTTTTTT
TRBJ1-3 | . | TRBV18 | . | CASSSKGNTIYF | TGTGCCAGCTCATCCAAAGGAAACACCATATATTTT
TRBJ2-1 | . | TRBV7-9 | . | CASTLFRDSRWRVEQFF | TGTGCCAGCACCCTCTTCCGGGACAGTCGATGGAGGGTGGAGCAGTTCTTC
TRBJ2-7 | . | TRBV10-1 | . | CASSEGGLSSYEQYF | TGCGCCAGCAGTGAGGGGGGTCTGAGCTCCTACGAGCAGTACTTC
TRBJ2-7 | . | TRBV9 | . | CASSVGVNVGGDSYEQYF | TGTGCCAGCAGCGTAGGGGTTAATGTTGGGGGCGACTCCTACGAGCAGTACTTC